A selection of T cell receptor beta chains follows, all from one sample in a study of regulatory T cells in long-lasting Graves disease. A single record per CDR3 protein comes from TCRdb applying MiXCR to the multiplex PCR reads. In the table there are about 610,000 distinct CDR3 sequences, about 16% of which are singletons. In addition, the sample was reused for a study of T cells in Graves' hyperthyroidism and ophthalmopathy.

This sample comprised peripheral blood mononuclear cells (PBMCs), obtained at new diagnosis, from a patient treated with antithyroid drugs. The receptors come from a man aged 18 to 30 with Graves disease. Each CDR3 is given with its conserved first and last residue. The D gene is left open where the match is weak. Size values are once, few and many counts, or a class for expanded clones, and some rows have none.

d_call	j_call	clone_size	v_call	cdr3_aa	cdr3_nt
-	TRBJ2-7	few	TRBV20-1	CSARGGRASSYEQYF	TGCAGTGCTAGAGGAGGGAGAGCGAGCTCCTACGAGCAGTACTTC
-	TRBJ1-1	-	TRBV20-1	CSASLDGGSMNTEAFF	TGCAGTGCATCCTTAGATGGGGGGAGCATGAACACTGAAGCTTTCTTT
-	TRBJ1-3	once	TRBV12-3/TRBV12-4	CASSLARVSGNTIYF	TGTGCCAGCAGTTTAGCCAGGGTATCTGGAAACACCATATATTTT
-	TRBJ1-1	many	TRBV20-1	CSAGDTMNTEAFF	TGCAGTGCTGGAGACACCATGAACACTGAAGCTTTCTTT
-	TRBJ1-6	few	TRBV20-1	CSAREGPLYNSPLHF	TGCAGTGCTAGAGAAGGGCCTTTATATAATTCACCCCTCCACTTT
-	TRBJ2-3	many	TRBV5-1	CASSLEAPDTQYF	TGCGCCAGCAGCTTGGAGGCCCCGGATACGCAGTATTTT
-	TRBJ2-1	-	TRBV7-9	CASSSSAGSYNEQFF	TGTGCCAGCAGCTCTAGTGCTGGGAGCTACAATGAGCAGTTCTTC
-	TRBJ1-1	-	TRBV13	CASSFFKQGGTEAFF	TGTGCCAGCAGCTTCTTCAAACAGGGAGGAACTGAAGCTTTCTTT
-	TRBJ2-7	-	TRBV29-1	CSVGSGFNRYEQYF	TGCAGCGTTGGGAGCGGGTTCAATCGCTACGAGCAGTACTTC
-	TRBJ2-5	few	TRBV6-1	CASSEWQGGRETQYF	TGTGCCAGCAGTGAATGGCAGGGTGGCCGAGAGACCCAGTACTTC
TRBD2	TRBJ2-1	many	TRBV2	CASKVASGRLNEQFF	TGTGCCAGCAAGGTGGCTAGCGGGAGGCTAAATGAGCAGTTCTTC
TRBD1	TRBJ2-7	many	TRBV7-9	CASSAPGQDSYEQYF	TGTGCCAGCAGCGCTCCGGGACAGGACTCCTACGAGCAGTACTTC
TRBD2	TRBJ2-7	few	TRBV11-2	CASSSLPPGLANFVHEQYF	TGTGCCAGCAGCTCTCTCCCTCCGGGACTAGCAAATTTCGTCCACGAGCAGTACTTC
TRBD2	TRBJ2-7	many	TRBV29-1	CSVAGVGSYEQYF	TGCAGCGTAGCGGGAGTCGGCTCCTACGAGCAGTACTTC
-	TRBJ1-2	few	TRBV19	CASSITKLGGYTF	TGTGCCAGTAGTATCACCAAGCTTGGAGGCTACACCTTC
TRBD1	TRBJ2-1	-	TRBV3-1	CASKPTGQGGVGQFF	TGTGCCAGCAAACCGACGGGACAGGGTGGGGTAGGGCAGTTCTTC
-	TRBJ2-7	-	TRBV7-8	CASSSGTSSYNEQYF	TGTGCCAGTAGTTCGGGGACCAGCTCCTACAATGAGCAGTACTTC
-	TRBJ2-1	many	TRBV10-2	CASSLPQGTHNEQFF	TGCGCCAGCAGTCTTCCTCAGGGGACCCACAATGAGCAGTTCTTC
-	TRBJ2-7	few	TRBV7-9	CASSNYYEQYF	TGTGCCAGCAGCAATTATTACGAGCAGTACTTC
-	TRBJ2-5	-	TRBV3-1	CASSHRGGGGETQYF	TGTGCCAGCAGCCACAGAGGGGGGGGCGGAGAGACCCAGTACTTC
TRBD2	TRBJ2-7	-	TRBV6-1	CASSPWTSGIYEQYF	TGTGCCAGCAGTCCTTGGACTAGCGGGATCTACGAGCAGTACTTC
-	TRBJ2-5	many	TRBV30	CAWSGLALPQETQYF	TGTGCCTGGAGTGGGCTAGCGTTGCCTCAAGAGACCCAGTACTTC
TRBD2	TRBJ2-3	-	TRBV7-2	CASSQMGGLAGDTQYF	TGTGCCAGCAGCCAGATGGGGGGACTAGCGGGAGATACGCAGTATTTT
-	TRBJ2-3	few	TRBV20-1	CSAPTDSRVDTQYF	TGCAGTGCTCCGACTGATAGCCGGGTGGATACGCAGTATTTT
-	TRBJ2-1	few	TRBV20-1	CSARDSPLVSNEQFF	TGCAGTGCTAGAGATTCTCCACTAGTTTCCAATGAGCAGTTCTTC
TRBD2	TRBJ2-3	-	TRBV19	CASSILAGASDTQYF	TGTGCCAGTAGTATTCTGGCGGGAGCGTCCGATACGCAGTATTTT
TRBD2	TRBJ2-2	-	TRBV6-1	CASSSGTRVGELFF	TGTGCCAGTTCTTCCGGGACTAGAGTAGGGGAGCTGTTTTTT
-	TRBJ1-3	few	TRBV28	CASSPRAQAGNTIYF	TGTGCCAGCAGTCCGAGGGCACAAGCTGGAAACACCATATATTTT
-	TRBJ2-7	-	TRBV20-1	CSARSNLIGLPSYEQYF	TGCAGTGCCCGTTCAAATCTTATCGGACTACCGTCCTACGAGCAGTACTTC
-	TRBJ1-2	many	TRBV30	CAWSVPRQGLRGYTF	TGTGCCTGGAGTGTACCGCGGCAGGGCTTGCGAGGCTACACCTTC
-	TRBJ2-7	few	TRBV15	CATSRGVGQNYEQYF	TGTGCCACCAGCAGAGGGGTAGGACAGAACTACGAGCAGTACTTC
TRBD2	TRBJ2-3	-	TRBV9	CASSPDRLAGTDTQYF	TGTGCCAGCAGCCCCGACCGGCTAGCGGGGACAGATACGCAGTATTTT
-	TRBJ2-7	few	TRBV30	CAWSVGSPSRGEQYF	TGTGCCTGGAGTGTAGGCTCGCCCTCGCGAGGCGAGCAGTACTTC
TRBD2	TRBJ2-7	many	TRBV9	CASSVGAGGRSYEQYF	TGTGCCAGCAGCGTAGGGGCGGGAGGTAGGTCCTACGAGCAGTACTTC
-	TRBJ1-2	-	TRBV29-1	CSVPGGGYGYTF	TGCAGCGTCCCGGGAGGGGGGTATGGCTACACCTTC
-	TRBJ2-5	many	TRBV7-2	CASSPSRGGRETQYF	TGTGCCAGCAGCCCAAGTCGGGGTGGCAGAGAGACCCAGTACTTC
-	TRBJ1-4	-	TRBV4-1	CASSQFLNEKLFF	TGCGCCAGCAGCCAATTTCTAAATGAAAAACTGTTTTTT
TRBD2	TRBJ2-3	-	TRBV30	CAWSASRTSGVTDTQYF	TGTGCCTGGAGTGCCTCGCGGACTAGCGGGGTCACAGATACGCAGTATTTT
TRBD2	TRBJ2-7	-	TRBV5-4	CASSQEAGALSSYEQYF	TGTGCCAGCAGCCAAGAAGCGGGAGCCTTAAGCTCCTACGAGCAGTACTTC
TRBD1	TRBJ1-5	many	TRBV28	CASLQRDGTGGGNQPQHF	TGTGCCAGCCTCCAGCGGGACGGGACAGGGGGAGGGAATCAGCCCCAGCATTTT
-	TRBJ2-5	many	TRBV7-9	CASSPGASQETQYF	TGTGCCAGCAGCCCCGGGGCCTCGCAAGAGACCCAGTACTTC
-	TRBJ2-5	few	TRBV27	CASSSDRGRPGGETQYF	TGTGCCAGCAGTTCCGATCGGGGCAGGCCCGGGGGAGAGACCCAGTACTTC
-	TRBJ2-4	-	TRBV19	CASIGEVRNIQYF	TGTGCCAGTATAGGGGAGGTCCGAAACATTCAGTACTTC
-	TRBJ2-2	many	TRBV28	CASSPGARTFEELFF	TGTGCCAGCAGTCCTGGGGCCAGGACGTTTGAGGAGCTGTTTTTT
-	TRBJ2-3	-	TRBV20-1	CSASSGAGDTQYF	TGCAGTGCTAGCTCTGGGGCTGGAGATACGCAGTATTTT
-	TRBJ1-1	many	TRBV9	CASSVGPNTEAFF	TGTGCCAGCAGTGTCGGGCCCAACACTGAAGCTTTCTTT
-	TRBJ1-2	-	TRBV19	CASSMRSSGEGYTF	TGTGCCAGTAGTATGAGGTCATCGGGGGAGGGCTACACCTTC
TRBD1	TRBJ2-3	-	TRBV3-1	CASSQTGSGTDTQYF	TGTGCCAGCAGCCAGACAGGGTCGGGCACAGATACGCAGTATTTT
TRBD1	TRBJ2-7	-	TRBV29-1	CSVQVGTGDEQYF	TGCAGCGTGCAGGTCGGGACAGGGGACGAGCAGTACTTC
-	TRBJ2-2	many	TRBV20-1	CSARGRREELFF	TGCAGTGCTAGAGGTCGAAGGGAGGAGCTGTTTTTT
-	TRBJ2-1	many	TRBV7-9	CASSLRFRGSQGEQFF	TGTGCCAGCAGCTTACGGTTCCGCGGATCTCAGGGTGAGCAGTTCTTC
-	TRBJ2-1	many	TRBV7-9	CASSPHSSFYNEQFF	TGTGCCAGCAGCCCCCATAGCTCCTTCTACAATGAGCAGTTCTTC
TRBD1	TRBJ2-7	few	TRBV5-1	CASSLGQGTEQYF	TGCGCCAGCAGCTTGGGACAGGGTACCGAGCAGTACTTC
-	TRBJ1-5	-	TRBV28	CASSLLGRGSNQPQHF	TGTGCCAGCAGTTTACTCGGTCGGGGTAGCAATCAGCCCCAGCATTTT